The present TCR delta chain was sequenced within a study of human gamma delta and Vdelta1 T cells. TCRdb re-called clones from the PCR reads using CATT. The data hold around 6,000 delta-chain clones, with around 9% observed a single time. There are 17 residues in the CDR3. Germline V gene data show CDR1 as TSWWSYY and CDR2 as QGS. Trimming removed 0 bases from V and 10 bases from J, with 24 bases in between. In its sample, this clone was seen a few times. This clone may be a read error of a much larger clone one base away. The TCR was taken from a human donor in good health. Material: naive CD27+ Vdelta1 gamma-delta T cells from blood. The chain links TRDV1 to TRDJ1; a weak D match, TRDD3 (6 bases). The CDR3 loop reads CALGELLVAGGRVRLIF. In nucleotides, the CDR3 is TGTGCTCTTGGGGAACTACTCGTAGCGGGGGGGAGAGTCAGACTCATCTTT.